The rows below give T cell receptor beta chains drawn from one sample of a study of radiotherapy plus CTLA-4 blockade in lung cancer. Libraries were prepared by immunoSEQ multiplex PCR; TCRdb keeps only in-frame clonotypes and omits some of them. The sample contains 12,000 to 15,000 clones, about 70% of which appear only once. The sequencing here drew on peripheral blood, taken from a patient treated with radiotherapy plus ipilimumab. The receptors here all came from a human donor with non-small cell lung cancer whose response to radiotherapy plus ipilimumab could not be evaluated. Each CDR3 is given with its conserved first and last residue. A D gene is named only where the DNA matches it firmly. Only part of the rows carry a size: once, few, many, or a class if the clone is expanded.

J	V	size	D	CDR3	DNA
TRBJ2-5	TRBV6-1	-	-	CASSGEFRETETQYF	TGTGCCAGCAGTGGGGAATTCAGGGAAACGGAGACCCAGTACTTC
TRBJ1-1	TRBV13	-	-	CASSPGRGTEAFF	TGTGCCAGCAGCCCAGGGAGGGGCACTGAAGCTTTCTTT
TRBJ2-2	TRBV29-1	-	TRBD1	CSVRGQGADGELFF	TGCAGCGTTCGGGGCCAGGGGGCTGACGGGGAGCTGTTTTTT
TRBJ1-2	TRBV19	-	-	CASPDGRLQVGGYYGYTF	TGTGCCAGTCCCGACGGGCGCCTACAGGTCGGGGGATACTATGGCTACACCTTC
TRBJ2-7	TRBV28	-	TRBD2	CASSPAGGLYEQYF	TGTGCCAGCAGTCCAGCGGGGGGGCTCTACGAGCAGTACTTC
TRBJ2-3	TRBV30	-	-	CAWGRVGTDTQYF	TGTGCCTGGGGGCGGGTAGGAACAGATACGCAGTATTTT
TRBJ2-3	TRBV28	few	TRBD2	CASSSFLTSGGLDTQYF	TGTGCCAGCAGTTCATTTCTGACTAGCGGGGGGTTAGATACGCAGTATTTT
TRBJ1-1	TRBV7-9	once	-	CASSQEIQNTEAFF	TGTGCCAGCAGCCAGGAAATCCAGAACACTGAAGCTTTCTTT
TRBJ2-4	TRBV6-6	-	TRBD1	CASLWTGDVKNIQYF	TGTGCCAGCCTATGGACAGGGGATGTCAAAAACATTCAGTACTTC
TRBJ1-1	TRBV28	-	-	CASRARQESTEAFF	TGTGCCAGCAGGGCAAGACAGGAATCCACTGAAGCTTTCTTT
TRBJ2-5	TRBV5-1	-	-	CASSFDQETQYF	TGCGCCAGCAGCTTCGACCAAGAGACCCAGTACTTC
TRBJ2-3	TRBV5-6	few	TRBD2	CASRDRLAGGTDTQYF	TGTGCCAGCAGGGATAGACTAGCGGGGGGCACAGATACGCAGTATTTT
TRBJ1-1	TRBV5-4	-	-	CASSLAITGLGKAFF	TGTGCCAGCAGCTTGGCGATAACAGGCCTGGGGAAAGCTTTCTTT
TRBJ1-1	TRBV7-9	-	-	CASSRTSRNTEAFF	TGTGCCAGCAGCAGGACAAGCCGAAACACTGAAGCTTTCTTT
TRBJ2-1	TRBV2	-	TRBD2	CASCFERGSYNEQFF	TGTGCCAGCTGCTTCGAGCGGGGCTCCTACAATGAGCAGTTCTTC
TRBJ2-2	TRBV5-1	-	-	CASSLDLGELFF	TGCGCCAGCAGCTTGGACTTGGGGGAGCTGTTTTTT
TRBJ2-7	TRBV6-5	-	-	CASSYSTSEQYF	TGTGCCAGCAGTTACTCGACAAGCGAGCAGTACTTC
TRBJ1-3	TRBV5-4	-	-	CASSGDGNTIYF	TGTGCCAGCAGCGGTGACGGGAACACCATATATTTT
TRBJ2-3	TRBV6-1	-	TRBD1	CASSPQGAVTDTQYF	TGTGCCAGCAGTCCTCAGGGGGCCGTCACAGATACGCAGTATTTT
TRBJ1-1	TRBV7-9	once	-	CASSLDGDYTEAFF	TGTGCCAGCAGCTTAGACGGAGATTACACTGAAGCTTTCTTT
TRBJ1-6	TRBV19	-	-	CASSQFGGQAYNSPLHF	TGTGCCAGTAGTCAATTTGGAGGGCAGGCCTATAATTCACCCCTCCACTTT
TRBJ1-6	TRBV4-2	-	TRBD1	CASSQPGTGSSPLHF	TGTGCCAGCAGCCAACCCGGGACAGGGTCTTCACCCCTCCACTTT
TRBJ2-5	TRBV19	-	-	CASSSGRTTSAGETQYF	TGTGCCAGTAGTAGTGGAAGGACTACCTCGGCAGGGGAGACCCAGTACTTC
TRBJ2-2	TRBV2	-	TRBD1	CASSLPRDRGVSSSGELFF	TGTGCCAGCAGCTTACCCCGGGACAGGGGTGTCTCGAGTTCCGGGGAGCTGTTTTTT
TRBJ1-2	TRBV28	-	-	CASTQGGRRGYTF	TGTGCCAGCACCCAAGGGGGTCGTCGAGGCTACACCTTC
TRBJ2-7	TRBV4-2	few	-	CASSLRGTDYEQYF	TGTGCCAGCAGCCTGCGCGGGACGGACTACGAGCAGTACTTC
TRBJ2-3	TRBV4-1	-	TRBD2	CASSQERLRLAGGESSTDTQYF	TGCGCCAGCAGCCAAGAGAGGTTACGACTAGCGGGGGGCGAATCTAGCACAGATACGCAGTATTTT
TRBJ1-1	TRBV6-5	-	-	CASSPRQSHTEAFF	TGTGCCAGCAGTCCGAGACAGTCCCACACTGAAGCTTTCTTT
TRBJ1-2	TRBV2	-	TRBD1	CASSGRGTGVYGYTF	TGTGCCAGCAGTGGAAGGGGAACAGGGGTTTATGGCTACACCTTC
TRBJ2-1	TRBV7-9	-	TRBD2	CASSLKAGAYNEQFF	TGTGCCAGCAGCTTGAAAGCGGGGGCGTACAATGAGCAGTTCTTC
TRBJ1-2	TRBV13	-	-	CASTEQGYYGYTF	TGTGCCAGCACCGAACAGGGATACTATGGCTACACCTTC
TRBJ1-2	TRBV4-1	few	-	CASSQDEQGFNGYTF	TGCGCCAGCAGCCAAGATGAGCAGGGATTCAATGGCTACACCTTC
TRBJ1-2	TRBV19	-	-	CASRKQDLYGYTF	TGTGCCAGTAGGAAACAGGATCTCTATGGCTACACCTTC
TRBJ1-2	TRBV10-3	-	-	CAIRDFDSTANYGYTF	TGTGCCATCAGAGACTTTGACAGCACGGCTAACTATGGCTACACCTTC
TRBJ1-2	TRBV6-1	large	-	CASSEGSANYGYTF	TGTGCCAGCAGTGAAGGGTCAGCTAACTATGGCTACACCTTC
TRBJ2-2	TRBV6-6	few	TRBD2	CASSYSTSGNTGELFF	TGTGCCAGCAGTTACTCGACTAGCGGGAACACCGGGGAGCTGTTTTTT
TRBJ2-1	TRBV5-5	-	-	CASSLGSGPYNEQFF	TGTGCCAGCAGCTTGGGCAGTGGGCCTTACAATGAGCAGTTCTTC
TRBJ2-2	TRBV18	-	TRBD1	CASSGQAGNTGELFF	TGTGCCAGCTCTGGACAGGCCGGGAACACCGGGGAGCTGTTTTTT
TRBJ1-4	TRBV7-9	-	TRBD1	CASSLDRGKNEKLFF	TGTGCCAGCAGCTTAGACAGGGGAAAAAATGAAAAACTGTTTTTT
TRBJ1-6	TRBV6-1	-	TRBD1	CAAWTGRNSPLHF	TGTGCCGCTTGGACAGGGAGGAATTCACCCCTCCACTTT
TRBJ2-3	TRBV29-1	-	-	CSVALAGTDTQYF	TGCAGCGTTGCGCTAGCTGGCACAGATACGCAGTATTTT
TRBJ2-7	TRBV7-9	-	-	CASSYGTGVYEQYF	TGTGCCAGCAGCTACGGGACGGGAGTTTACGAGCAGTACTTC
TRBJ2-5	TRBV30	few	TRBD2	CAWSTPRLAGGRETQYF	TGTGCCTGGAGTACCCCGCGACTAGCGGGGGGGCGAGAGACCCAGTACTTC
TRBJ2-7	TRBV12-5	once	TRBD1	CASGARQGISYEQYF	TGTGCTAGTGGTGCCCGACAGGGGATCTCCTACGAGCAGTACTTC
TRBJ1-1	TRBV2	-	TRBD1	CASSGQGPEAFF	TGTGCCAGCAGCGGACAGGGTCCTGAAGCTTTCTTT
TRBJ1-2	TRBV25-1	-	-	CASSESQGSGREGYTF	TGTGCCAGCAGTGAATCCCAGGGATCGGGTCGTGAAGGCTACACCTTC
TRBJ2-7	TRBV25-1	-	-	CARLTPPGHLISLGQYF	TGTGCCAGGCTCACACCTCCGGGACACCTTATCTCCTTAGGGCAGTACTTC
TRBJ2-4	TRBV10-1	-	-	CASSESWGVAKNIQYF	TGCGCCAGCAGTGAGTCTTGGGGGGTAGCCAAAAACATTCAGTACTTC
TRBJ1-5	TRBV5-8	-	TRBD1	CASSLDRGYQNQPQHF	TGTGCCAGCAGCTTGGACAGGGGGTATCAAAATCAGCCCCAGCATTTT
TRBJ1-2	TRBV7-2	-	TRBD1	CASSIGTGGYYGYTF	TGTGCCAGCAGCATAGGGACAGGGGGCTACTATGGCTACACCTTC
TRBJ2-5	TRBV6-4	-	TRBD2	CASSRTSGVQETQYF	TGTGCCAGCAGCCGGACTAGCGGGGTACAAGAGACCCAGTACTTC
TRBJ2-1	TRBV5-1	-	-	CASSSGAAEINEQFF	TGCGCCAGCAGCTCTGGGGCGGCGGAGATAAATGAGCAGTTCTTC
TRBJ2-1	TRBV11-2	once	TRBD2	CASSLLAGGGDEQFF	TGTGCCAGCAGCCTTCTAGCGGGGGGAGGCGATGAGCAGTTCTTC